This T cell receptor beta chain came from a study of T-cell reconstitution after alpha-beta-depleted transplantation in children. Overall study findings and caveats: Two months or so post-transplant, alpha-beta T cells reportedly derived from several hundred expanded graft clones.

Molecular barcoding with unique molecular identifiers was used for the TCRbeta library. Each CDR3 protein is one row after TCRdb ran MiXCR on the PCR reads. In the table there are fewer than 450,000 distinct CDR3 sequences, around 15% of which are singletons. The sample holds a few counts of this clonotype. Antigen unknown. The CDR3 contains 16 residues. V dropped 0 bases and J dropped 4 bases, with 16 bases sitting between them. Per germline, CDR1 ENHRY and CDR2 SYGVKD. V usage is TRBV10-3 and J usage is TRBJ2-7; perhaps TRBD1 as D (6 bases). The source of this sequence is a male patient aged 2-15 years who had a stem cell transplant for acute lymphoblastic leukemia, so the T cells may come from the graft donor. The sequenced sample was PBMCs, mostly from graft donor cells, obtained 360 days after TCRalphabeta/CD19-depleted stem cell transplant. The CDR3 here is CAISESIGGTQYEQYF. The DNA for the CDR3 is TGTGCCATCAGTGAGTCTATAGGGGGTACTCAGTACGAGCAGTACTTC.